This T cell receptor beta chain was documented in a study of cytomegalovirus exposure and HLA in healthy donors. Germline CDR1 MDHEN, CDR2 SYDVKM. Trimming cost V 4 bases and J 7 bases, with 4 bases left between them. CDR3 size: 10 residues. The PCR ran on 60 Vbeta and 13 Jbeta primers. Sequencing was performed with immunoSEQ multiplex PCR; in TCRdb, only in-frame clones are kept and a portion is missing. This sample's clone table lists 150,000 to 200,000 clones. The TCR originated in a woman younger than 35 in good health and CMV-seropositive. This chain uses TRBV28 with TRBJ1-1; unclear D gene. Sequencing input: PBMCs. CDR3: CASSSLEAFF. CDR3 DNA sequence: TGTGCCAGCAGTTCCCTTGAAGCTTTCTTT.